What follows describes a single T cell receptor beta chain. What it binds is not known. These data are taken from a study of T cell responses to AZD1222 COVID-19 vaccine. Overall study context: Timing groups of about 4 and about 12 weeks for second doses were pooled.

Generated by immunoSEQ multiplex PCR, the TCRdb table keeps only in-frame clones and is missing some. The data contain 150,000 to 200,000 clones, approximately 92% of them singletons. The V gene's germline CDR1 is DFQATT and CDR2 SNEGSKA (reference sequence). The ends were cut back, 6 bases at V and 0 bases at J, with 15 bases in the middle. The CDR3 runs 15 residues. Regarding the study as a whole: An increase in Spike-specific TCR breadth and depth was observed after two AZD1222 doses.

The TCR comes from an adult in good health. The specimen comprised peripheral blood, sampled on day 0 of AZD1222 vaccination. The chain employs TRBV20-1 and TRBJ1-5, with D unresolved. Written as DNA, the CDR3 is TGCAGTGCCAGTACGCCGCACGGTAGCAATCAGCCCCAGCATTTT. Protein product: CSASTPHGSNQPQHF.